This T cell receptor (beta chain) derives from a study of CD4 T cells in relation to SARS-CoV-2 and coronaviruses. Profiling relied on immunoSEQ multiplex PCR, and the TCRdb table lists in-frame clones only, not all of them. The table has around 65,000 clones, 75% to 90% seen once; the top ten hold 1.5% to 2%. The unexposed donors gave CD4+ T cells in about 2011-2018, prior to COVID-19. This CDR3 comprises 15 residues. CDR1 ENHRY and CDR2 SYGVKD come from the germline V gene. V was clipped by 10 bases and J by 5 bases, with 22 bases between them. This receptor was identified in a human donor in good health. The sample consisted of memory CD4+ T cells from PBMCs. V gene TRBV10-3 combines with J gene TRBJ2-3, with D unclear. CDR3 protein: CATSQSRGPGDTQYF. CDR3 DNA sequence: TGTGCCACCAGCCAAAGCCGTGGACCCGGAGATACGCAGTATTTT.